This TCR beta chain came from a study of blood T cells in healthy people across ages. Alongside a J-beta primer mix, a sample-barcoded 5' primer served in a second PCR lasting about 6 to 12 cycles. From each sample, at least 2.5 million paired-end reads containing CDR3 were obtained. TCRdb re-called the 5' RACE reads through MiXCR, storing one row per CDR3 protein. The sample records about 1.4 million distinct CDR3 sequences, approximately 59% being singletons. Each donor supplied roughly 9.2 milliliters of peripheral blood. This clonotype turned up a few times. Its matching antigen is unknown. General study findings and limits: The unknown donor CMV status may have confounded expanded clonotype changes.

CDR3 length: 13 residues. Trimming pared 8 bases from V and 0 bases from J, leaving 10 bases between. CDR1 is SNHLY, CDR2 FYNNEI, per germline. The chain joins TRBV2 to TRBJ2-5, with D hard to call. The sequence derives from a man between 18 and 29 years old in good health. Sequenced: blood. Here the CDR3 reads CASGILNQETQYF. In DNA form, the CDR3 reads TGTGCCAGCGGGATCCTCAACCAAGAGACCCAGTACTTC.